This T cell receptor (beta chain) was obtained from a study of regulatory T cells in long-lasting Graves disease. CDR3 size: 15 residues. V shed 3 bases and J 2 bases; nucleotides not matched to a gene: 6. Looked up from germline, CDR1 is MNHEY and CDR2 is SVGAGI. Time point denoted: persistent/refractory GD, antithyroid drugs over 5 years with positive TRAb. RNA extracted from PBMCs served as the sequencing template. Construction of TCR beta libraries relied on iRepertoire HTBI primers and on Arm-PCR targeting CDR3 regions. MiXCR, applied by TCRdb to the multiplex PCR reads, yields one record per CDR3 protein. The table includes approximately 690,000 distinct CDR3 sequences, 25% to 30% detected once.

The origin of this receptor is a female donor with Graves disease. V is TRBV6-5 and J is TRBJ2-7, with 8 bases lining up with TRBD2. Sample: peripheral blood mononuclear cells (PBMCs), taken when the disease was refractory, from a patient treated with antithyroid drugs. CDR3 amino acids: CASSYVVAGTYEQYF. The CDR3 DNA sequence: TGTGCCAGCAGTTATGTGGTAGCGGGGACCTACGAGCAGTACTTC.